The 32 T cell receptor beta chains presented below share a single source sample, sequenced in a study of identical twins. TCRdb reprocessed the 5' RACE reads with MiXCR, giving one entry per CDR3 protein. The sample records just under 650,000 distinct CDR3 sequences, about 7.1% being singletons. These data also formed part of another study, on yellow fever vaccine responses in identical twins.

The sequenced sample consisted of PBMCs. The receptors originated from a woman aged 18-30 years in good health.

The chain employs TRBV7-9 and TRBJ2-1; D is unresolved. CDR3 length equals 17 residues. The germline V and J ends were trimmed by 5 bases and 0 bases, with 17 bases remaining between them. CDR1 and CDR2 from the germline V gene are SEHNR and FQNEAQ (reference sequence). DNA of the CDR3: TGTGCCAGCAGCCCATTTGCGTGGTCACTCTCCTACAATGAGCAGTTCTTC. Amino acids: CASSPFAWSLSYNEQFF.

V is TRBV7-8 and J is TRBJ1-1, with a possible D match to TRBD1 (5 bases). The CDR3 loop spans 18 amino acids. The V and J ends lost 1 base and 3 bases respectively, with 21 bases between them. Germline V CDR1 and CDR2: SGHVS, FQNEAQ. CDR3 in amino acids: CASSLVEGRGPGDTEAFF. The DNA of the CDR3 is TGTGCCAGCAGCTTAGTTGAGGGGAGGGGACCCGGGGACACTGAAGCTTTCTTT.

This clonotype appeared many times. The CDR3 DNA reads TGTGCCAGCAGCAAGAGGGGGGTTGGGAACACTGAAGCTTTCTTT. It specifies CASSKRGVGNTEAFF. The chain joins TRBV7-9 to TRBJ1-1, with a tentative D call TRBD1 (6 bases). Trimming removed 5 bases at V and 1 base at J, with 14 bases between. The length of the CDR3 is 15 residues. Germline CDR1 and CDR2: SEHNR and FQNEAQ (reference sequence). Combining the CDR3 with reference TRBV7-9 and TRBJ1-1 gives the whole variable domain DTGVSQNPRHKITKRGQNVTFRCDPISEHNRLYWYRQTLGQGPEFLTYFQNEAQLEKSRLLSDRFSAERPKGSFSTLEIQRTEQGDSAMYLCASSKRGVGNTEAFFGQGTRLTVV.

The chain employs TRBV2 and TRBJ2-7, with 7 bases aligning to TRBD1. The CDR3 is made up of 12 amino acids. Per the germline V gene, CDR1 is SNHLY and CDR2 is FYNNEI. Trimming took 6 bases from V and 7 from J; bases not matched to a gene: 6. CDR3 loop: CASRRQGVEQYF. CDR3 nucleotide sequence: TGTGCCAGCAGGCGCCAGGGGGTGGAGCAGTACTTC. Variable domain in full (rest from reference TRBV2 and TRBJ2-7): EPEVTQTPSHQVTQMGQEVILRCVPISNHLYFYWYRQILGQKVEFLVSFYNNEISEKSEIFDDQFSVERPDGSNFTLKIRSTKLEDSAMYFCASRRQGVEQYFGPGTRLTVT.

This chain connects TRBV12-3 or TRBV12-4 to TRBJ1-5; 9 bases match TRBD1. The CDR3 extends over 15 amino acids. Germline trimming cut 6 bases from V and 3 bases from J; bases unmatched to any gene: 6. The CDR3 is CASSQDRGHNQPQHF. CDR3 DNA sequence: TGTGCCAGCAGCCAGGACAGGGGTCACAATCAGCCCCAGCATTTT.

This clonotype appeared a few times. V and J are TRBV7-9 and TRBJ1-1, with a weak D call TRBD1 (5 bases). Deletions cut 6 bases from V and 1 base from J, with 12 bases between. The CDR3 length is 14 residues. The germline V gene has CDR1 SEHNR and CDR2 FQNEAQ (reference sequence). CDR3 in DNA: TGTGCCAGCAGGCCCGGGACCCAGAACACTGAAGCTTTCTTT. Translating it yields CASRPGTQNTEAFF. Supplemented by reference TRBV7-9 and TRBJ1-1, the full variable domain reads DTGVSQNPRHKITKRGQNVTFRCDPISEHNRLYWYRQTLGQGPEFLTYFQNEAQLEKSRLLSDRFSAERPKGSFSTLEIQRTEQGDSAMYLCASRPGTQNTEAFFGQGTRLTVV.

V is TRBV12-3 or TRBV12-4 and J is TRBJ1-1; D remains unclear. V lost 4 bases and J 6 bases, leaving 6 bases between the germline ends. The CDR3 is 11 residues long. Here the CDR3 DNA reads TGTGCCAGCAGTTCAGCCTCTGAAGCTTTCTTT. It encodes CASSSASEAFF.

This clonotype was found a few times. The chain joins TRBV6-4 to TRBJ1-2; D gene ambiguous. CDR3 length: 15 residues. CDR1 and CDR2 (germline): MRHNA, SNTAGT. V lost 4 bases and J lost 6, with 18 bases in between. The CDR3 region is CASSASINIPDGYTF. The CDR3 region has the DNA TGTGCCAGCAGTGCCTCCATAAATATTCCGGATGGCTACACCTTC.

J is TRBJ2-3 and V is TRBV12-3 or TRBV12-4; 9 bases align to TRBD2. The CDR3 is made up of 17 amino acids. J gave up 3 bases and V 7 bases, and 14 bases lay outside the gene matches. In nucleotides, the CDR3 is TGTGCCAGCACCCCACTTGGGCGGGGGGGCCTGACAGATACGCAGTATTTT. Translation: CASTPLGRGGLTDTQYF.

The CDR3 DNA follows: TGCAGTGCTCCAGGACAGGGGCGGTTCAATGAGCAGTTCTTC. This encodes CSAPGQGRFNEQFF. The rearrangement uses TRBV20-1 and TRBJ2-1; TRBD1 aligns across 9 bases. CDR3 length equals 14 residues. J gave up 6 bases and V 5 bases, and 8 bases lay outside the gene matches. Per germline, CDR1 DFQATT and CDR2 SNEGSKA (reference sequence).

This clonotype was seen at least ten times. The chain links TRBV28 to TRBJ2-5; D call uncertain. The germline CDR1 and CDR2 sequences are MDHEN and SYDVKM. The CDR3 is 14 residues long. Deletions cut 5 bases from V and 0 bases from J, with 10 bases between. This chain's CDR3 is CASSRPFNQETQYF. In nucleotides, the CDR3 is TGTGCCAGCAGTAGACCGTTCAACCAAGAGACCCAGTACTTC.

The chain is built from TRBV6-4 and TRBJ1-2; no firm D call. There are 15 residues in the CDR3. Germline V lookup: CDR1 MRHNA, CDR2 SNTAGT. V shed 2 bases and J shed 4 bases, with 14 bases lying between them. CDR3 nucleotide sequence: TGTGCCAGCAGTGACACCGGGGAGGATCCCTATGGCTACACCTTC. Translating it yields CASSDTGEDPYGYTF.

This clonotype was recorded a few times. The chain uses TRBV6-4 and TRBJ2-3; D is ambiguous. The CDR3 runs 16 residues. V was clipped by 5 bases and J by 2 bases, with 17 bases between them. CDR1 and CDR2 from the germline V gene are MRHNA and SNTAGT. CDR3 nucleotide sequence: TGTGCCAGCAGTTGGTTTATAGATTCTCCCACAGATACGCAGTATTTT. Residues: CASSWFIDSPTDTQYF.

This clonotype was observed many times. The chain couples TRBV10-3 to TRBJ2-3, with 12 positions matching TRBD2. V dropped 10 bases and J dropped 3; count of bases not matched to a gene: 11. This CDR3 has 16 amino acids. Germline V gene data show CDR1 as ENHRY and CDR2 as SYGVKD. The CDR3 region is CASAQGLAGRTDTQYF. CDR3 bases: TGTGCCAGCGCTCAAGGACTAGCGGGGAGGACAGATACGCAGTATTTT.

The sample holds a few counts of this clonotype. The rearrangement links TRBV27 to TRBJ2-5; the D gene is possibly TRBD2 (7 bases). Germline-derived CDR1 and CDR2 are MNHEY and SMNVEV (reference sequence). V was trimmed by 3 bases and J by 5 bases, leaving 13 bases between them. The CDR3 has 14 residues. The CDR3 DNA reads TGTGCCAGCAGTTTTGGGGGGGCGTGGGAGACCCAGTACTTC. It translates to CASSFGGAWETQYF.

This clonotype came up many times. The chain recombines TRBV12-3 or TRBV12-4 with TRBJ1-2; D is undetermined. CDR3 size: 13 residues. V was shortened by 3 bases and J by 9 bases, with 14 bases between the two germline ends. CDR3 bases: TGTGCCAGCAGTTTCGATCCCCACAATAGCTACACCTTC. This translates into CASSFDPHNSYTF.

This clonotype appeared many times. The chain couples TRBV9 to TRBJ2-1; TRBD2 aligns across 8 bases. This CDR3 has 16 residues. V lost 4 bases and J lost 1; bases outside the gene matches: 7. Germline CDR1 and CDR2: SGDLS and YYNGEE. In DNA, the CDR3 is TGTGCCAGCAGCCCCGTGGAGCGGGGGTCCTACAATGAGCAGTTCTTC. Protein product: CASSPVERGSYNEQFF.

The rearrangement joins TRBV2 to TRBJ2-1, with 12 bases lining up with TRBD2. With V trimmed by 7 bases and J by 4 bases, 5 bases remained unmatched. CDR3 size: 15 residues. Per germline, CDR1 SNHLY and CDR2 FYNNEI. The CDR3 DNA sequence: TGTGCCAGCAAACTAGCGGGGGGTGGTTACAATGAGCAGTTCTTC. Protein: CASKLAGGGYNEQFF.

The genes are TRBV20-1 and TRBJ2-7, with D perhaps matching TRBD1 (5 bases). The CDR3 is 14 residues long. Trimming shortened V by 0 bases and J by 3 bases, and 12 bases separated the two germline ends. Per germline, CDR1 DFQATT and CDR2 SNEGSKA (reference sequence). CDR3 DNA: TGCAGTGCTAGAGAGCGACAGACAAACTACGAGCAGTACTTC. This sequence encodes CSARERQTNYEQYF.

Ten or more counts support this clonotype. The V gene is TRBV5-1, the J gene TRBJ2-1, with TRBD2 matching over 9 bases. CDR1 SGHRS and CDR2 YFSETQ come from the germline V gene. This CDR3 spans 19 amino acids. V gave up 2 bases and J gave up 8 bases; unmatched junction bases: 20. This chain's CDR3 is CASSLSLLAGPDSIHEQFF. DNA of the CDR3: TGCGCCAGCAGCTTATCCCTGCTAGCGGGGCCTGATTCTATCCATGAGCAGTTCTTC.

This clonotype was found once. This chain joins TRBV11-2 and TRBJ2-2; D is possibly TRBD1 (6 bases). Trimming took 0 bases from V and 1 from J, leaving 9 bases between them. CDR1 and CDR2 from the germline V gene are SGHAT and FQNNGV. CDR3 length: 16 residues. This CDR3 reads CASSLETGVNTGELFF. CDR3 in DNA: TGTGCCAGCAGCTTAGAGACAGGAGTGAACACCGGGGAGCTGTTTTTT.

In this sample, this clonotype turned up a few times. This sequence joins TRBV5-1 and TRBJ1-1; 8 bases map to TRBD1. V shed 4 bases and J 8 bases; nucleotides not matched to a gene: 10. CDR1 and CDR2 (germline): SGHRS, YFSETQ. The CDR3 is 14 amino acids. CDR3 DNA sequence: TGCGCCAGCAGCACAGGGGGGGACGGGGAGGAAGCTTTCTTT. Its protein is CASSTGGDGEEAFF.

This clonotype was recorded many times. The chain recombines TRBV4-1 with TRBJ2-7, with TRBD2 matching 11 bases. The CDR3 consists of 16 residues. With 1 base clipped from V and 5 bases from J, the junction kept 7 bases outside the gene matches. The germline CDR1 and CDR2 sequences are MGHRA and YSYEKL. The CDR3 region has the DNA TGCGCCAGCAGCCAAGTGTTAGCGGGAGGGCCGGACGAGCAGTACTTC. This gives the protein CASSQVLAGGPDEQYF.

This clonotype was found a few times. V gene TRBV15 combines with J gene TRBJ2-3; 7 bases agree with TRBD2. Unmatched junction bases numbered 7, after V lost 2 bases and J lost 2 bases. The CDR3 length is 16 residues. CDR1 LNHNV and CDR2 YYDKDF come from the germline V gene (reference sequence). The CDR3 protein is CATSRFSAGNTDTQYF. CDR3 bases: TGTGCCACCAGCAGATTCTCAGCGGGGAACACAGATACGCAGTATTTT.

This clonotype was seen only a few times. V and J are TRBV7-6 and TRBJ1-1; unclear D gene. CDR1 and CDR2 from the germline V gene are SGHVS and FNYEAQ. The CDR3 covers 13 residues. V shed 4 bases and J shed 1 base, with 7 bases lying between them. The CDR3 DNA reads TGTGCCAGCAGCTCAACAAGGAACACTGAAGCTTTCTTT. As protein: CASSSTRNTEAFF.

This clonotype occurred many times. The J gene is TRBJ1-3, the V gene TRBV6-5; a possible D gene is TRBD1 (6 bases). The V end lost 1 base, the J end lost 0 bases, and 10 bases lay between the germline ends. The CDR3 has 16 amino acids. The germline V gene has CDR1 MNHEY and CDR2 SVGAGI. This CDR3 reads CASSYWDTRSGNTIYF. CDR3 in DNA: TGTGCCAGCAGTTACTGGGACACACGCTCTGGAAACACCATATATTTT.

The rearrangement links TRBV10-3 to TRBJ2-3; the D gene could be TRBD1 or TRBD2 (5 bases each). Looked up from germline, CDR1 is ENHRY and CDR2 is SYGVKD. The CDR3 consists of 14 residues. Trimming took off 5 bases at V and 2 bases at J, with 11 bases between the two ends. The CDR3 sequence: CAISPQGATDTQYF. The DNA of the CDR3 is TGTGCCATCAGTCCGCAGGGAGCCACAGATACGCAGTATTTT.

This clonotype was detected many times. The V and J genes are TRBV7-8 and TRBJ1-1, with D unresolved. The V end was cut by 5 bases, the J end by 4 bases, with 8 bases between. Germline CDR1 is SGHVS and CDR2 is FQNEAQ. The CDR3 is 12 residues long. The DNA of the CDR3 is TGTGCCAGCAGCCCCGGGGTCACTGAAGCTTTCTTT. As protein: CASSPGVTEAFF.

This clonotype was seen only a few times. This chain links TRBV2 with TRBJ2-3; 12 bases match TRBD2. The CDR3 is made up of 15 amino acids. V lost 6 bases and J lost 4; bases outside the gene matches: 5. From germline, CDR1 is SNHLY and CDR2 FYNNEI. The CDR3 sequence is CASRKLAGGPDTQYF. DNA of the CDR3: TGTGCCAGCAGGAAACTAGCGGGAGGACCAGATACGCAGTATTTT.

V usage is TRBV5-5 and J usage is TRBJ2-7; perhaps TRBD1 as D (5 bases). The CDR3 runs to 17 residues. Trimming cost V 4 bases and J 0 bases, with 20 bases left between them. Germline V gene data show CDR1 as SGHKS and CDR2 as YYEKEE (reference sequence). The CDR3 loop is CASSTGPVSRSSYEQYV. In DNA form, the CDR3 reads TGTGCCAGCAGCACAGGTCCCGTCTCCCGGAGCTCCTACGAGCAGTACGTC.

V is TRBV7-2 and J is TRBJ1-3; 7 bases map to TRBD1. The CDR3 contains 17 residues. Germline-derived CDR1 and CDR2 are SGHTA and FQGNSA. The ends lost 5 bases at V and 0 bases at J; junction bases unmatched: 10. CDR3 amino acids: CASSNNPQGYSGNTIYF. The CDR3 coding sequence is TGTGCCAGCAGCAACAACCCACAGGGGTACTCTGGAAACACCATATATTTT.

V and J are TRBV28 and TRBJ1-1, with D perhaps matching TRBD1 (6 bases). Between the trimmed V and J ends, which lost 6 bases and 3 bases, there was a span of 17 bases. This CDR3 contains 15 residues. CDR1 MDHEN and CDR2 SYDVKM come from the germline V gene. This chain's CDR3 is CASRIPGGRDTEAFF. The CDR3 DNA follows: TGTGCCAGCAGAATCCCTGGGGGGCGGGACACTGAAGCTTTCTTT.